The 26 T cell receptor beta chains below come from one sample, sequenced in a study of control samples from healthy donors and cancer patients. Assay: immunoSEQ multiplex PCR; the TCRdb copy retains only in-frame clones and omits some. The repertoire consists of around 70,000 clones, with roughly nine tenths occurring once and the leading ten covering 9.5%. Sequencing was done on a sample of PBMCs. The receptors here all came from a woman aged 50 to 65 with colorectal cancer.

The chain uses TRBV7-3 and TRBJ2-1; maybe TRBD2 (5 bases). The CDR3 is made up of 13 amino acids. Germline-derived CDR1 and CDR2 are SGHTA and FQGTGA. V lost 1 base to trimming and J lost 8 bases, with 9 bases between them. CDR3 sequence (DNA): TGTGCCAGCAGCTTAATGGGAGACGATGAGCAGTTCTTC. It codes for CASSLMGDDEQFF.

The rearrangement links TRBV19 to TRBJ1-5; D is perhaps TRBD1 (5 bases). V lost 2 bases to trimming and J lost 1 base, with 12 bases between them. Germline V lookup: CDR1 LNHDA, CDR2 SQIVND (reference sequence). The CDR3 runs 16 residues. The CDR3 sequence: CASSIPGAQSNQPQHF. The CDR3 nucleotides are TGTGCCAGTAGTATACCTGGGGCACAGAGCAATCAGCCCCAGCATTTT.

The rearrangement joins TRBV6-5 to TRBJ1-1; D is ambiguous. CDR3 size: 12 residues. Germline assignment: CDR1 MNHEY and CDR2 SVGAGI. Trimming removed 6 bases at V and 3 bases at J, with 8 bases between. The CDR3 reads CASRFGDTEAFF. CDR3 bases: TGTGCCAGCAGGTTCGGGGACACTGAAGCTTTCTTT.

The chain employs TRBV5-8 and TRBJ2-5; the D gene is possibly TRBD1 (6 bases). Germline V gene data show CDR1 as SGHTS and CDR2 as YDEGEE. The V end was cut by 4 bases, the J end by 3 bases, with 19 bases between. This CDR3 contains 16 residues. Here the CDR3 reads CASSIGQGGPEETQYF. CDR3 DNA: TGTGCCAGCAGCATAGGACAAGGGGGTCCTGAAGAGACCCAGTACTTC.

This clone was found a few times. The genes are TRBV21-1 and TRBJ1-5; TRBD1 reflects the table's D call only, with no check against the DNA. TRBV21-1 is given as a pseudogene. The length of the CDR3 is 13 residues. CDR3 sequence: CASSKGEQQPQHF. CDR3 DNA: TGTGCCAGCAGCAAAGGTGAACAACAGCCCCAGCATTTT.

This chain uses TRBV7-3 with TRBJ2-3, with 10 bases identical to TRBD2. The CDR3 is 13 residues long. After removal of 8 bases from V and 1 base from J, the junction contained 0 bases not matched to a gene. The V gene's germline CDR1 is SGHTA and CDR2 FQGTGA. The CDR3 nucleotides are TGTGCCAGCGGGACTAGCGGCACAGATACGCAGTATTTT. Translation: CASGTSGTDTQYF.

CDR3 in amino acids: CASSQDQRYEQFF. CDR3 in DNA: TGCGCCAGCAGCCAAGATCAACGGTATGAGCAGTTCTTC. V gene TRBV4-3 combines with J gene TRBJ2-1; D unclear. V lost 0 bases to trimming and J lost 8 bases, with 8 bases between them. The CDR3 runs 13 residues. The germline V gene encodes CDR1 LGHNA and CDR2 YSLEER.

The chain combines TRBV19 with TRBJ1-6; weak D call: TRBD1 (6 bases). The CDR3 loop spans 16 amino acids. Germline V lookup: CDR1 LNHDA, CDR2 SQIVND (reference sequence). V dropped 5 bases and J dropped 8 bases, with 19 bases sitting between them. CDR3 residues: CASSAYWGGAHSPLHF. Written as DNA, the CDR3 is TGTGCCAGTAGTGCCTACTGGGGGGGCGCGCATTCACCCCTCCACTTT.

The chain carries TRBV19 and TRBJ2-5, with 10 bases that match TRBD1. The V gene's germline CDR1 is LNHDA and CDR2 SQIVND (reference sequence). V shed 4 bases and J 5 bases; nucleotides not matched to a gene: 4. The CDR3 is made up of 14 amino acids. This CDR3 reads CASSSPTGGETQYF. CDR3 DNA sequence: TGTGCCAGTAGTAGCCCGACAGGGGGCGAGACCCAGTACTTC.

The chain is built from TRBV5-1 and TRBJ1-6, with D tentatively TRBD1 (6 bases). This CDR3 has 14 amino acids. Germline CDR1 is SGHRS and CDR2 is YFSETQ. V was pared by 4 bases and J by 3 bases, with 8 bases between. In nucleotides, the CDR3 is TGCGCCAGCAGCAAGGACAGCTATAATTCACCCCTCCACTTT. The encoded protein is CASSKDSYNSPLHF.

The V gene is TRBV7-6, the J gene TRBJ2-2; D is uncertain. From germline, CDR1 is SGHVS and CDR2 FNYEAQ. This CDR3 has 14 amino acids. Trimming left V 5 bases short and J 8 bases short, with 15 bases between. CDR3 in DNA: TGTGCCAGCAGCGCCCGACCCGACGGGGGGGAGCTGTTTTTT. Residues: CASSARPDGGELFF.

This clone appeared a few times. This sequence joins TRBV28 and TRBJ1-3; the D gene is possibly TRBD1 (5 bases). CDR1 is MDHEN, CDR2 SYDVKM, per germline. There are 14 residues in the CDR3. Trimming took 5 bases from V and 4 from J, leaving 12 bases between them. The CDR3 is CASSRRGGGNTIYF. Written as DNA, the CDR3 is TGTGCCAGCAGTCGTAGGGGAGGCGGAAACACCATATATTTT.

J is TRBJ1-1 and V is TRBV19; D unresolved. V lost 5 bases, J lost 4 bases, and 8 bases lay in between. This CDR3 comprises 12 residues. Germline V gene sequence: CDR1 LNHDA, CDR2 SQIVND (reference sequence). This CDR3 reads CASSARRTEAFF. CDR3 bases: TGTGCCAGTAGTGCTAGGCGCACTGAAGCTTTCTTT.

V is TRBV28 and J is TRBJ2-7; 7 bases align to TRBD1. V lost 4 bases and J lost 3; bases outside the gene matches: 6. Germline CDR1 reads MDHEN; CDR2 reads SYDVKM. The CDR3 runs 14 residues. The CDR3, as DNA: TGTGCCAGCAGTTCATCCTCAGGGGGCTACGAGCAGTACGTC. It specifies CASSSSSGGYEQYV.

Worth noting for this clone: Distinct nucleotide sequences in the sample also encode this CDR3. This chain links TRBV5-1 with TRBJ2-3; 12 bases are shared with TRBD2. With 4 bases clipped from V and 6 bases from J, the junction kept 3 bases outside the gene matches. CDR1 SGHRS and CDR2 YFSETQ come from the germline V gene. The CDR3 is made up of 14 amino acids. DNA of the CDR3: TGCGCCAGCAGCCCCGGGACTAGCGGGGATACGCAGTATTTT. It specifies CASSPGTSGDTQYF.

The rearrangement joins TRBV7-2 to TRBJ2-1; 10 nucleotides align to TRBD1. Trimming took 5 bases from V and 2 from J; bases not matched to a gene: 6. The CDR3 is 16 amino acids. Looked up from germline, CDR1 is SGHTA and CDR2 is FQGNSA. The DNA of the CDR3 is TGTGCCAGCAGCACCGGACAGGGGGGGACCTACAATGAGCAGTTCTTC. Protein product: CASSTGQGGTYNEQFF.

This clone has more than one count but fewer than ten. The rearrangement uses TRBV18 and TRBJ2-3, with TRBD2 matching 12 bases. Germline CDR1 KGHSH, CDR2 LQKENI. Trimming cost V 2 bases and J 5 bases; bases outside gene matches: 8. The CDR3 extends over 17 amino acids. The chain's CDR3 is CASSPNPPSGGGDTQYF. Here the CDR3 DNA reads TGTGCCAGCTCACCAAACCCCCCTAGCGGGGGGGGAGATACGCAGTATTTT.

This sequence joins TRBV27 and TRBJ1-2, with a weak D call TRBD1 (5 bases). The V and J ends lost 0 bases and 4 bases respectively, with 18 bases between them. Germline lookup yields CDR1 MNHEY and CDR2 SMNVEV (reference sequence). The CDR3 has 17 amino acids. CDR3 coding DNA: TGTGCCAGCAGTTTATCTCAAACCGGGACGGATTTCTATGGCTACACCTTC. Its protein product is CASSLSQTGTDFYGYTF.

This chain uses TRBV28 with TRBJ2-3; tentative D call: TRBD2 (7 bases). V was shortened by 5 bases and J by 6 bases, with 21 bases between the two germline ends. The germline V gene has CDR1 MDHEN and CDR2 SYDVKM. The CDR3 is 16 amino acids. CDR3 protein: CASSEGGGRMLDTQYF. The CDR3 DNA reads TGTGCCAGCAGTGAGGGGGGGGGCCGCATGCTTGATACGCAGTATTTT.

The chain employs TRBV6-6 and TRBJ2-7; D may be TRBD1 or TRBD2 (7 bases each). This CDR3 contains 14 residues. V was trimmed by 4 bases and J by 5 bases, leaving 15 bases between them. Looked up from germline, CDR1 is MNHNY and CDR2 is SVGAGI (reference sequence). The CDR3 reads CASSSSGGVDEQYV. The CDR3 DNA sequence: TGTGCCAGCAGTTCCTCAGGGGGGGTCGACGAGCAGTACGTC.

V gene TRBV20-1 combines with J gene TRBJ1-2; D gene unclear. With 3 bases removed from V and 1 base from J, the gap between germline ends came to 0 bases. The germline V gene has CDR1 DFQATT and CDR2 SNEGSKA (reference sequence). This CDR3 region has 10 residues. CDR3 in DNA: TGCAGTGCTAGTAACTATGGCTACACCTTC. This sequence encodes CSASNYGYTF.

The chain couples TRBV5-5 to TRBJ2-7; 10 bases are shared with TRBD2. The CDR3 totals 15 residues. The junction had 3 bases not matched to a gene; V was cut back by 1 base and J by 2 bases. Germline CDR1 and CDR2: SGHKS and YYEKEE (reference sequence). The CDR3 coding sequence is TGTGCCAGCAGCTTGAGCACTAGCGGGACCTACGAGCAGTACGTC. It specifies CASSLSTSGTYEQYV.

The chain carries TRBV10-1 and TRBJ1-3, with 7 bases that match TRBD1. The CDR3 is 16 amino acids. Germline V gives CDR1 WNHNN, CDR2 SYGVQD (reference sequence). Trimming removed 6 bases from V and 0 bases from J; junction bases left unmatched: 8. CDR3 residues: CASRTGRGPSGNTIYF. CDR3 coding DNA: TGCGCCAGCAGGACAGGGAGAGGGCCCTCTGGAAACACCATATATTTT.

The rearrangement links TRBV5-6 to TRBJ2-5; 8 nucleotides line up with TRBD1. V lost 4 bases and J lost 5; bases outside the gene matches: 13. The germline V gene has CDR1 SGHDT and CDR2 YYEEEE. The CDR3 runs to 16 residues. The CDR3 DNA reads TGTGCCAGCAGCCTTAATCGACAGGGGTGGCGGGAGACCCAGTACTTC. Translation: CASSLNRQGWRETQYF. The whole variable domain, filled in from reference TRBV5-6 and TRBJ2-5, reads DAGVTQSPTHLIKTRGQQVTLRCSPKSGHDTVSWYQQALGQGPQFIFQYYEEEERQRGNFPDRFSGHQFPNYSSELNVNALLLGDSALYLCASSLNRQGWRETQYFGPGTRLLVL.

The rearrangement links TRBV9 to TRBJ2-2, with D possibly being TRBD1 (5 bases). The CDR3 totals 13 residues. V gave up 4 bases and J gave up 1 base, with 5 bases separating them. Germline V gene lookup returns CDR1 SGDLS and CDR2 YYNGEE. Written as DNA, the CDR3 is TGTGCCAGCAGCAGGGGGAACACCGGGGAGCTGTTTTTT. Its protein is CASSRGNTGELFF.

DNA of the CDR3: TGTGCCAGCAGCTTAGGGGGATTCACCCTCCACTTT. Protein: CASSLGGFTLHF. The rearrangement joins TRBV13 to TRBJ1-6; D is unclear. The CDR3 sequence is 12 residues long. The germline V gene encodes CDR1 PRHDT and CDR2 FYEKMQ (reference sequence). V was clipped by 0 bases and J by 14 bases, with 8 bases between them.